This T cell receptor beta chain derives from a study of OX40 agonist ivuxolimab in advanced cancers. Regarding the study as a whole: Certain nonresponders additionally had low normalized T-cell clonal expansion.

About this clone itself: Its antigen is still unknown.

Germline CDR1 is MGHRA and CDR2 is YSYEKL. The CDR3 has 15 residues. Trimming removed 5 bases at V and 1 base at J, with 14 bases between. The data were produced by immunoSEQ multiplex PCR, yet TCRdb's version contains in-frame clones alone and is incomplete. This table holds around 70,000 clones, 80% to 90% found once. The chain employs TRBV4-1 and TRBJ1-1; no firm D call. Here the sequenced sample was CD4+ or CD8+ T cells sorted from blood, taken in a trial of the OX40 agonist ivuxolimab. This sequence was found in an adult with an advanced solid tumor such as melanoma, head and neck, liver or kidney cancer. CDR3 sequence (DNA): TGCGCCAGCAGCGGTAGGCTGGTGGGGAACACTGAAGCTTTCTTT. It is translated as CASSGRLVGNTEAFF.